This TCR beta chain originates from a study of brain T cells in children with intractable seizures. Assay used: immunoSEQ multiplex PCR; TCRdb lists only in-frame clones, some missing. This table holds thousands of clones, 92% found once. Germline lookup yields CDR1 MDHEN and CDR2 SYDVKM. The length of the CDR3 is 16 residues. V gave up 8 bases and J gave up 4 bases, with 20 bases separating them. Surgery cases with the highest brain T cell transcript signatures were chosen for sequencing. Sequencing was performed on resected brain tissue, taken at surgery. The receptor's source is a boy under two years old with focal cortical dysplasia and intractable seizures. The rearrangement links TRBV28 to TRBJ1-4, with D possibly matching TRBD1 (6 bases). The CDR3 spells CASARSGGTSNEKLFF. The CDR3 DNA sequence: TGTGCCAGCGCTAGATCGGGTGGGACAAGTAATGAAAAACTGTTTTTT.